Reported below is one T cell receptor beta chain. Its specificity is unknown. The data belong to a study of T cells in Graves' hyperthyroidism and ophthalmopathy. What was amplified from RNA transcripts were TCR beta CDR3 regions. The study used the HTBI primer set for a first-round RT-PCR of the TCR CDR3. TCRdb re-called the multiplex PCR reads through MiXCR, storing one row per CDR3 protein. The sample lists hundreds of thousands of distinct CDR3 sequences; roughly 25% were seen once. Study outcomes and limitations: Among clonotypes expanded in thyroid above 0.001, most were also found in blood.

Germline V CDR1 and CDR2: KGHSH, LQKENI. V shed 6 bases, J shed 3 bases, and the junction held 4 bases outside the gene matches. CDR3 size: 13 residues. The rearrangement joins TRBV18 to TRBJ2-5; 7 positions agree with TRBD1. This clonotype was sampled from a man in his fifties with Graves' hyperthyroidism. Input material: blood. The CDR3 nucleotides are TGTGCCAGCTCCAGGGGGTCCGAAGAGACCCAGTACTTC. The encoded protein is CASSRGSEETQYF.